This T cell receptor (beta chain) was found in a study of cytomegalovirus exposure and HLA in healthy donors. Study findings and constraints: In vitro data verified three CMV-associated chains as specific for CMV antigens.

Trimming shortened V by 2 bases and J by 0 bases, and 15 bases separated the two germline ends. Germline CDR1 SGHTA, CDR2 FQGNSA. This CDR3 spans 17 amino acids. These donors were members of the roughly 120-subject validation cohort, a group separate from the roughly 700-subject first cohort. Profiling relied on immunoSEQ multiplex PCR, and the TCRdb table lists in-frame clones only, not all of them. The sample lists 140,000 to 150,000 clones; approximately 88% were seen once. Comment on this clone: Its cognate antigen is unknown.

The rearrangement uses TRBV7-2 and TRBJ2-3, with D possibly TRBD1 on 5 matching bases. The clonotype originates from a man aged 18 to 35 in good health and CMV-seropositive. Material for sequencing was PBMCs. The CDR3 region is CASSLLGVATSTDTQYF. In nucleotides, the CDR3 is TGTGCCAGCAGCTTATTAGGGGTAGCTACTAGCACAGATACGCAGTATTTT.